This is a list of T cell receptor beta chains from one sample in a study of blood T cell repertoires in COVID-19. Here immunoSEQ multiplex PCR was the method, and the copy in TCRdb shows in-frame clones only, minus some. The sample shows approximately 41,000 clones, about 85% of them seen only once. Source material: peripheral blood. These receptors were obtained from an elderly woman with acute or convalescent COVID-19. Each CDR3 is given with its conserved first and last residue. D genes are given only for firm matches. Clone size is stated in some rows and not others, as once, few, many or a class when expanded.

j_call,v_call,clone_size,d_call,cdr3_aa,cdr3_nt
TRBJ1-4,TRBV12-3/TRBV12-4,NA,NA,CASSLRSWEKLFF,TGTGCCAGCAGTTTACGTAGTTGGGAAAAACTGTTTTTT
TRBJ2-1,TRBV6-1,NA,TRBD2,CASSEGTSGHNEQFF,TGTGCCAGCAGTGAAGGGACTAGCGGCCACAATGAGCAGTTCTTC
TRBJ1-5,TRBV28,NA,TRBD1,CASNDRGNQPQHF,TGTGCCAGCAACGACAGGGGCAATCAGCCCCAGCATTTT
TRBJ1-2,TRBV3-1/TRBV3-2,NA,NA,CASSQTGNYGYTF,TGTGCCAGCAGCCAAACCGGGAACTATGGCTACACCTTC
TRBJ2-5,TRBV5-1,NA,TRBD2,CASSRWGGEQETQYF,TGCGCCAGCAGCCGCTGGGGGGGGGAGCAAGAGACCCAGTACTTC
TRBJ2-5,TRBV28,few,NA,CASSATETQYF,TGTGCCAGCAGTGCCACTGAAACCCAGTACTTC
TRBJ1-2,TRBV24-1,NA,NA,CATSGWTEDGYTF,TGTGCCACCAGTGGTTGGACAGAGGACGGCTACACCTTC
TRBJ1-1,TRBV19,NA,TRBD1,CASRTFTGGAWTEAFF,TGTGCCAGTAGGACCTTTACAGGGGGCGCGTGGACTGAAGCTTTCTTT
TRBJ2-1,TRBV3-1/TRBV3-2,NA,NA,CASSPSATTGQFF,TGTGCCAGCAGCCCAAGCGCCACGACAGGGCAGTTCTTC
TRBJ1-5,TRBV30,NA,NA,CAWSPSGTQPQHF,TGTGCCTGGAGTCCCTCGGGAACTCAGCCCCAGCATTTT
TRBJ2-2,TRBV21-1,NA,NA,CASSKASAAGNTGELFF,TGTGCCAGCAGCAAAGCTTCGGCGGCCGGGAACACCGGGGAGCTGTTTTTT
TRBJ2-5,TRBV7-2,NA,TRBD2,CASSPSLRGGKETQYF,TGTGCCAGCAGCCCCTCATTGCGGGGGGGCAAAGAGACCCAGTACTTC
TRBJ2-3,TRBV5-1,NA,TRBD1,CASQPQGESTDTQYF,TGCGCCAGTCAGCCCCAGGGGGAGAGCACAGATACGCAGTATTTT
TRBJ1-4,TRBV6-5,NA,TRBD1,CASSHRDRGEKLFF,TGTGCCAGCAGTCACCGGGACAGGGGTGAAAAACTGTTTTTT
TRBJ2-2,TRBV6-5,NA,NA,CASSPMRAGELFF,TGTGCCAGCAGTCCCATGCGGGCCGGGGAGCTGTTTTTT
TRBJ2-5,TRBV6-2/TRBV6-3,NA,TRBD2,CASSTPGLVNQETQYF,TGTGCCAGCAGTACCCCGGGACTAGTGAACCAAGAGACCCAGTACTTC
TRBJ2-2,TRBV6-1,NA,TRBD1,CASSERLWTGKTGELFF,TGTGCCAGCAGTGAACGATTATGGACAGGGAAAACCGGGGAGCTGTTTTTT
TRBJ1-2,TRBV10-3,NA,NA,CAISDGGIYGYTF,TGTGCCATCAGTGATGGGGGGATCTATGGCTACACCTTC
TRBJ1-4,TRBV27,NA,NA,CASCPRPEGKLFF,TGTGCCAGCTGTCCCAGGCCAGAGGGAAAACTGTTTTTT
TRBJ2-3,TRBV6-6,NA,TRBD2,CASSASGGATDTQYF,TGTGCCAGCAGTGCTAGCGGGGGGGCAACAGATACGCAGTATTTT